This is a list of T cell receptor beta chains from one sample in a study of T cell changes during pregnancy in multiple sclerosis. This table comes from immunoSEQ multiplex PCR, and its TCRdb copy is limited to in-frame clones, with some not included. The data hold around 100,000 clones, with around 90% observed a single time. The starting material was peripheral blood, obtained in the second trimester of pregnancy. The origin of the receptors is a female donor with multiple sclerosis, enrolled in a pregnancy study. CDR3s include the opening cysteine and the closing phenylalanine or tryptophan. D genes are given only for firm matches. Expanded clones get a size class; other rows say once, few or many, or leave the size out.

J gene,clone size,V gene,D gene,CDR3 DNA,CDR3 protein
TRBJ2-3,NA,TRBV5-1,TRBD1,TGCGCCAGCAGCCTTGGACAGGGTGGTATAGATACGCAGTATTTT,CASSLGQGGIDTQYF
TRBJ2-2,once,TRBV6-1,TRBD2,TGTGCCAGCAGTGGTTTAGCGGGGTGGGACACCGGGGAGCTGTTTTTT,CASSGLAGWDTGELFF
TRBJ1-1,NA,TRBV7-3,TRBD1,TGTGCCAGCAGCCCCGACAGGGGGATGAACACTGAAGCTTTCTTT,CASSPDRGMNTEAFF
TRBJ2-3,NA,TRBV29-1,NA,TGCAGCGTTGAAGATAGAAGGGCGGGTGCGGGCACAGATACGCAGTATTTT,CSVEDRRAGAGTDTQYF
TRBJ2-6,once,TRBV5-5,NA,TGTGCCAGCAGCCCGGACAGAAGCTCTGGGGCCAACGTCCTGACTTTC,CASSPDRSSGANVLTF
TRBJ1-3,NA,TRBV5-1,TRBD1,TGCGCCAGCAGCTTGGAGAGTTTAAGGGGGCTTAGTGGAAACACCATATATTTT,CASSLESLRGLSGNTIYF
TRBJ2-1,NA,TRBV18,NA,TGTGCCAGCTCACCAGGGGGACTGGGCAATGAGCAGTTCTTC,CASSPGGLGNEQFF
TRBJ2-1,NA,TRBV11-2,TRBD1,TGTGCCAGCAGGTTACAGCAGGGGGTAAGTGAGCAGTTCTTC,CASRLQQGVSEQFF
TRBJ2-7,NA,TRBV6-5,NA,TGTGCCAGCTCGTACCAGGGCGGAACCTACGAGCAGTACTTC,CASSYQGGTYEQYF
TRBJ2-3,NA,TRBV7-3,TRBD2,TGTGCCAGCAGATCCAGCGGGACGCTCACAGATACGCAGTATTTT,CASRSSGTLTDTQYF
TRBJ2-2,NA,TRBV19,TRBD1,TGTGCCAGTAGTCCACCGGGACAGGGTAATCCCGGGGAGCTGTTTTTT,CASSPPGQGNPGELFF
TRBJ2-1,NA,TRBV28,NA,TGTGCCAGCAGGGGCCTAAATTTGTACAATGAGCAGTTCTTC,CASRGLNLYNEQFF
TRBJ2-7,NA,TRBV6-1,TRBD1,TGTGCCAGCAGTGAATCGTTACAGGGGGGCGAGCAGTACTTC,CASSESLQGGEQYF
TRBJ2-1,NA,TRBV10-3,TRBD1,TGTGCCACCGGTCCGGGACAGGCGGACAATGAGCAGTTCTTC,CATGPGQADNEQFF
TRBJ2-7,NA,TRBV4-1,NA,TGCGCCAGCAGCCAAGATCGGTCCGCAACTACCGAGCAGTACTTC,CASSQDRSATTEQYF
TRBJ1-5,NA,TRBV5-6,NA,TGTGCCAGCAGCTCCTATCAGCGGGGGAGGAGCAATCAGCCCCAGCATTTT,CASSSYQRGRSNQPQHF
TRBJ2-5,NA,TRBV9,NA,TGTGCCAGCAGCGAGGGGGGGAGACGGGTATCAGAGACCCAGTACTTC,CASSEGGRRVSETQYF
TRBJ1-5,NA,TRBV27,NA,TGTGCCAGCAGTCGACAGGTTAATCAGCCCCAGCATTTT,CASSRQVNQPQHF
TRBJ2-5,NA,TRBV18,TRBD1,TGTGCCAGCTCACCACCTGCAGGGGGCGAGACCCAGTACTTC,CASSPPAGGETQYF
TRBJ1-1,NA,TRBV10-3,NA,TGTGCCGCAAACCGGGGGGTGGACACTGAAGCTTTCTTT,CAANRGVDTEAFF
TRBJ1-6,once,TRBV2,TRBD1,TGTGCCAGCAAGACGGGGACAGGGGAATCACCCCTCCACTTT,CASKTGTGESPLHF
TRBJ2-1,NA,TRBV30,NA,TGTGCCTGGATGAAAGGCCCAGGGCGGAGCTACAATGAGCAGTTCTTC,CAWMKGPGRSYNEQFF